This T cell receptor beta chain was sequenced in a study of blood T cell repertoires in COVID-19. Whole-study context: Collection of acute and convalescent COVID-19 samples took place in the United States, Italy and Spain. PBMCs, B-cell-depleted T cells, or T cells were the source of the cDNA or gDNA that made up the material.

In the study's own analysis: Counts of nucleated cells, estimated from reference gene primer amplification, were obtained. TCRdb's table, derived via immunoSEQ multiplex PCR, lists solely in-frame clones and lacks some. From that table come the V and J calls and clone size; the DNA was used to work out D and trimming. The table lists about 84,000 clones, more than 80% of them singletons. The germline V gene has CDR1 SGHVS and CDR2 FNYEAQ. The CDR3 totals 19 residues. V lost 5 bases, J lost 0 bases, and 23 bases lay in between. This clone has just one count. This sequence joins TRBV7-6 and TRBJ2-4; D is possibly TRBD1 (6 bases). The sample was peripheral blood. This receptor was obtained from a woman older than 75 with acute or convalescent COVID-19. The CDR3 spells CASSPSTRDTLLAKNIQYF. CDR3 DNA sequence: TGTGCCAGCAGCCCTTCCACCCGGGACACCCTATTAGCCAAAAACATTCAGTACTTC.